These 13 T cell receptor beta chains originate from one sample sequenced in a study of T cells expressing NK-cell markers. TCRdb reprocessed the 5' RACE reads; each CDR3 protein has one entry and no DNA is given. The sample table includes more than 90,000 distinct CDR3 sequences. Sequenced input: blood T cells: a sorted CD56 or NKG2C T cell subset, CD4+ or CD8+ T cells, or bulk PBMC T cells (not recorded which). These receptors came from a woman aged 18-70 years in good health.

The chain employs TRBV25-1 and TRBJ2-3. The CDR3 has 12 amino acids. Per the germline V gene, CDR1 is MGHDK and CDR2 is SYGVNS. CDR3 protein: CASSGVFDTQYF. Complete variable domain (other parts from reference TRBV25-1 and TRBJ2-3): EADIYQTPRYLVIGTGKKITLECSQTMGHDKMYWYQQDPGMELHLIHYSYGVNSTEKGDLSSESTVSRIRTEHFPLTLESARPSHTSQYLCASSGVFDTQYFGPGTRLTVL.

Here the CDR3 reads CASSEQGWANQPQHF. The chain employs TRBV9 and TRBJ1-5. Germline V lookup: CDR1 SGDLS, CDR2 YYNGEE. This CDR3 comprises 15 residues.

CDR3 in amino acids: CGAGTSGRNEQFF. J is TRBJ2-1 and V is TRBV6-1; TCRdb indicates TRBD2, and absent DNA this call remains unverified. The CDR3 totals 13 residues. From germline, CDR1 is MNHNS and CDR2 SASEGT.

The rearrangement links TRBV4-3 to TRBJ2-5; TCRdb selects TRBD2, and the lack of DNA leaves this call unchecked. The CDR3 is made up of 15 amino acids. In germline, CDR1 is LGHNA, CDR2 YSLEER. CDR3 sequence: CASSQDDVEGGTQYF.

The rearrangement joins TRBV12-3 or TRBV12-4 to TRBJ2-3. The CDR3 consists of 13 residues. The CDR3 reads CASTVQISDTQYF.

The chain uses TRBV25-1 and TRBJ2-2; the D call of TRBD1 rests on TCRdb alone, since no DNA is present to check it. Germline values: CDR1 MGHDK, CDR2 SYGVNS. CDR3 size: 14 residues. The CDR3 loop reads CASSAGFDTGELFF.

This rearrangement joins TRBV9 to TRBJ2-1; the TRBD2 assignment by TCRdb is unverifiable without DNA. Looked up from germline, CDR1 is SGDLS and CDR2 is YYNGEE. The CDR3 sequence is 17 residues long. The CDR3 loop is CASSVGLPAGSYNEQFF.

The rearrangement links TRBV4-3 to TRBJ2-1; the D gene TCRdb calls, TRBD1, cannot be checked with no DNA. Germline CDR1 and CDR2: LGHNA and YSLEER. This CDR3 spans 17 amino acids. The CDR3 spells CASSQVATGDGFNEQFF.

This CDR3 reads CASSPGPVQSSGANVLTF. The chain has TRBV11-1 and TRBJ2-6; TCRdb's D call of TRBD1 is untestable without DNA. The germline V gene has CDR1 SGHAT and CDR2 FQDESV (reference sequence). This CDR3 contains 18 residues.

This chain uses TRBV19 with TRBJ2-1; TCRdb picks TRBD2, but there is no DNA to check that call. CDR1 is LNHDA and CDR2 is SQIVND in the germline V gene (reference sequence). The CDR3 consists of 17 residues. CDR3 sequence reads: CASSVLAGGSPYNEQFF.

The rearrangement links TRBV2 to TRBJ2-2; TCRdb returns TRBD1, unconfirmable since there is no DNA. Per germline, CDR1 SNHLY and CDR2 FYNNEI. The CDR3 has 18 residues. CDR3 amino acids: CASSGGEARVHLTGELFF.

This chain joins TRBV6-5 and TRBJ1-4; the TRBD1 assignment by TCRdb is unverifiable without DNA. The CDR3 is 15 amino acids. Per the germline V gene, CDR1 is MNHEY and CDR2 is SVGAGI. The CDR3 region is CASSYPDRVDEKLFF.

The CDR3 is CASSILQGGNSPLHF. The gene calls are TRBV19 and TRBJ1-6. The CDR3 spans 15 residues. The germline CDR1 and CDR2 sequences are LNHDA and SQIVND (reference sequence).